What follows are 5 T cell receptor beta chains derived from one specimen sequenced in a study of fetal regulatory T cell absence and autoimmunity. Assay: immunoSEQ multiplex PCR; the TCRdb copy retains only in-frame clones and omits some. Of around 45,000 clones listed, 70% to 85% are singletons. Sequencing was done on a sample of cord blood. The receptors shown here come from a newborn boy with IPEX syndrome.

This clone appeared a single time. The rearrangement joins TRBV19 to TRBJ2-5; TRBD1 matches 7 bases. CDR1 is LNHDA and CDR2 is SQIVND in the germline V gene (reference sequence). The CDR3 runs 14 residues. The J segment lost 2 bases and the V segment lost 3 bases, leaving 3 bases of the junction unmatched. The CDR3 DNA is TGTGCCAGTAGTATGGGGACAGTACAAGAGACCCAGTACTTC. Its translation: CASSMGTVQETQYF. The complete variable domain, with remaining parts taken from reference TRBV19 and TRBJ2-5, reads DGGITQSPKYLFRKEGQNVTLSCEQNLNHDAMYWYRQDPGQGLRLIYYSQIVNDFQKGDIAEGYSVSREKKESFPLTVTSAQKNPTAFYLCASSMGTVQETQYFGPGTRLLVL.

The chain joins TRBV18 to TRBJ2-7; maybe TRBD1 (6 bases). The CDR3 is 14 amino acids. The germline gives CDR1 KGHSH, CDR2 LQKENI. Trimming took off 5 bases at V and 2 bases at J, with 13 bases between the two ends. For the CDR3, the DNA is TGTGCCAGCTCAGCCTCCGGGACAACCTACGAGCAGTACTTC. It codes for CASSASGTTYEQYF.

V is TRBV6-6 and J is TRBJ2-7; 11 bases line up with TRBD2. V was pared by 3 bases and J by 2 bases, with 3 bases of the junction left unmatched. CDR1 and CDR2 from the germline V gene are MNHNY and SVGAGI (reference sequence). This CDR3 is built from 15 residues. CDR3 DNA sequence: TGTGCCAGCAGTTATGGGACTAGCGGAACCTACGAGCAGTACTTC. This encodes CASSYGTSGTYEQYF.

This chain uses TRBV19 with TRBJ2-1; 7 bases map to TRBD1. The germline V gene encodes CDR1 LNHDA and CDR2 SQIVND (reference sequence). The CDR3 has 14 amino acids. After removal of 1 base from V and 4 bases from J, the junction contained 1 base not matched to a gene. The CDR3 protein is CASSIGDSYNEQFF. The CDR3 bases are TGTGCCAGTAGTATAGGGGACAGTTACAATGAGCAGTTCTTC. Drawing the rest from reference TRBV19 and TRBJ2-1, the complete variable domain is DGGITQSPKYLFRKEGQNVTLSCEQNLNHDAMYWYRQDPGQGLRLIYYSQIVNDFQKGDIAEGYSVSREKKESFPLTVTSAQKNPTAFYLCASSIGDSYNEQFFGPGTRLTVL.

The chain is built from TRBV7-2 and TRBJ2-3; 7 bases map to TRBD1. With V trimmed by 3 bases and J by 1 base, 1 base remained unmatched. CDR1 and CDR2 (germline): SGHTA, FQGNSA. CDR3 size: 14 residues. The CDR3 sequence is CASSFGQGTDTQYF. The CDR3 region has the DNA TGTGCCAGCAGCTTTGGACAGGGCACAGATACGCAGTATTTT. Drawing the rest from reference TRBV7-2 and TRBJ2-3, the complete variable domain is GAGVSQSPSNKVTEKGKDVELRCDPISGHTALYWYRQSLGQGLEFLIYFQGNSAPDKSGLPSDRFSAERTGGSVSTLTIQRTQQEDSAVYLCASSFGQGTDTQYFGPGTRLTVL.